This T cell receptor (beta chain) was profiled in a study of shared clonotypes between healthy human individuals. Whole-study context: The people who gave samples were a couple of women and three men aged 18 to 49.

The ends lost 1 base at V and 6 bases at J; junction bases unmatched: 9. Per germline, CDR1 LGHNA and CDR2 YSLEER. This CDR3 has 17 amino acids. Generated by immunoSEQ multiplex PCR, the TCRdb table keeps only in-frame clones and is missing some. Of roughly 480,000 clones detected, roughly 85% appear once; the ten largest clones hold about an eighth. The specimen was PBMCs. The origin of this receptor is a woman aged 40 to 50 in good health. Some clones in this sample may be carry-over from other donors' samples. The V gene is TRBV4-3, the J gene TRBJ2-7, with 13 nucleotides matching TRBD2. In DNA form, the CDR3 reads TGCGCCAGCAGCCAAGTTCCCGGACTAGCGGGAGCCAGCGAGCAGTACTTC. It yields the protein CASSQVPGLAGASEQYF.